Below are 25 T cell receptor beta chains sequenced from a single sample in a study of blood T cell repertoires in COVID-19 (dated by TCRdb to 2019 to 2021). The library was obtained by the immunoSEQ multiplex PCR assay. TCRdb obtained this table from immuneACCESS and retained in-frame rearrangements with V and J assigned. These tables miss some clones; where compared with another copy, unresolved V genes account for less than half of the shortfall, and the remainder is unexplained. The table for this sample lists 20,000 to 25,000 clones; 81% of them were counted only once. The ten largest clonotypes hold approximately 7% of the sample. The sample taken for sequencing was peripheral blood. These receptors were obtained from a man aged 70 or older with acute or convalescent COVID-19.

J is TRBJ1-1 and V is TRBV6-5; the match to TRBD1 covers 12 bases. The CDR3 loop spans 15 amino acids. The germline V gene has CDR1 MNHEY and CDR2 SVGAGI. J was trimmed by 9 bases and V by 4 bases; bases with no gene match: 9. This chain's CDR3 is CASSSLGQGARKAFF. CDR3 coding DNA: TGTGCCAGCAGTTCCTTGGGACAGGGGGCGAGGAAAGCTTTCTTT.

In its sample, this clone was seen once. J is TRBJ2-7 and V is TRBV30; D is perhaps TRBD1 (5 bases). V lost 8 bases and J lost 1, with 9 bases in between. CDR1 is GTSNPN and CDR2 is SVGIG in the germline V gene (reference sequence). The CDR3 consists of 11 residues. Here the CDR3 reads CALKGSYEQYF. CDR3 DNA: TGTGCCCTCAAGGGGTCCTACGAGCAGTACTTC.

This clone was recorded a few times. V is TRBV30 and J is TRBJ1-2, with TRBD1 matching over 8 bases. Per the germline V gene, CDR1 is GTSNPN and CDR2 is SVGIG (reference sequence). Trimming removed 2 bases from V and 5 bases from J; junction bases left unmatched: 10. The CDR3 covers 15 residues. Written as DNA, the CDR3 is TGTGCCTGGAGTTCCGAGACAGGGGTAGGATATGGCTACACCTTC. Protein sequence: CAWSSETGVGYGYTF.

The chain employs TRBV30 and TRBJ1-2, with 7 positions matching TRBD1. The CDR3 totals 15 residues. V gave up 2 bases and J gave up 8 bases; unmatched junction bases: 14. CDR1 is GTSNPN, CDR2 SVGIG, per germline (reference sequence). The CDR3 DNA reads TGTGCCTGGAGTCTCACATCGACAGGGCGATGGGGCTACACCTTC. This translates into CAWSLTSTGRWGYTF.

The genes are TRBV7-6 and TRBJ1-5, with D possibly being TRBD1 (5 bases). Trimming left V 5 bases short and J 3 bases short, with 14 bases between. Germline CDR1 is SGHVS and CDR2 is FNYEAQ. The CDR3 runs to 15 residues. CDR3 region: CASSPQGWDNQPQHF. CDR3 in DNA: TGTGCCAGCAGCCCCCAGGGATGGGACAATCAGCCCCAGCATTTT. The whole variable domain, remainder taken from reference TRBV7-6 and TRBJ1-5, is GAGVSQSPRYKVTKRGQDVALRCDPISGHVSLYWYRQALGQGPEFLTYFNYEAQQDKSGLPNDRFSAERPEGSISTLTIQRTEQRDSAMYRCASSPQGWDNQPQHFGDGTRLSIL.

The DNA for the CDR3 is TGTGCCAGTAGTACGGGACTGGGAGAGCAGTACTTC. The encoded protein is CASSTGLGEQYF. V usage is TRBV19 and J usage is TRBJ2-7, with D perhaps matching TRBD2 (6 bases). Germline V gives CDR1 LNHDA, CDR2 SQIVND (reference sequence). V lost 4 bases to trimming and J lost 7 bases, with 11 bases between them. This CDR3 has 12 amino acids. The full variable domain, in which reference TRBV19 and TRBJ2-7 provide the parts outside the CDR3, is DGGITQSPKYLFRKEGQNVTLSCEQNLNHDAMYWYRQDPGQGLRLIYYSQIVNDFQKGDIAEGYSVSREKKESFPLTVTSAQKNPTAFYLCASSTGLGEQYFGPGTRLTVT.

The V gene is TRBV9, the J gene TRBJ2-7; the match to TRBD1 covers 8 bases. The CDR3 runs 15 residues. Unmatched junction bases numbered 6, after V lost 4 bases and J lost 0 bases. CDR1 is SGDLS and CDR2 is YYNGEE in the germline V gene. The DNA for the CDR3 is TGTGCCAGCAGCCCTGGGACAGGCAGCTCCTACGAGCAGTACTTC. Amino acid sequence: CASSPGTGSSYEQYF.

The gene calls are TRBV7-2 and TRBJ1-1; D gene uncertain. Deletions cut 2 bases from V and 10 bases from J, with 11 bases between. The V gene's germline CDR1 is SGHTA and CDR2 FQGNSA. This CDR3 contains 12 residues. In DNA, the CDR3 is TGTGCCAGCAGCTTACTTAGTCCGGGAGCTTTCTTT. Residues: CASSLLSPGAFF.

V and J are TRBV7-2 and TRBJ1-6; 11 bases fit TRBD1. CDR3 length: 16 residues. V lost 4 bases and J lost 5; bases outside the gene matches: 4. The germline V gene has CDR1 SGHTA and CDR2 FQGNSA. The CDR3 here is CASSSWDRGNNSPLHF. For the CDR3, the DNA is TGTGCCAGCAGCTCCTGGGACAGGGGGAATAATTCACCCCTCCACTTT. Combining the CDR3 with reference TRBV7-2 and TRBJ1-6 gives the whole variable domain GAGVSQSPSNKVTEKGKDVELRCDPISGHTALYWYRQSLGQGLEFLIYFQGNSAPDKSGLPSDRFSAERTGGSVSTLTIQRTQQEDSAVYLCASSSWDRGNNSPLHFGNGTRLTVT.

The chain has TRBV6-5 and TRBJ2-5, with 7 positions matching TRBD1. This CDR3 has 14 residues. The trim removed 5 bases at V and 1 base at J, leaving 4 bases unmatched. Germline V gene data show CDR1 as MNHEY and CDR2 as SVGAGI. The CDR3, as DNA: TGTGCCAGCAGTATGACAGGGACCCAAGAGACCCAGTACTTC. As protein: CASSMTGTQETQYF.

This chain connects TRBV9 to TRBJ2-5, with D tentatively TRBD2 (6 bases). CDR3 size: 15 residues. The germline gives CDR1 SGDLS, CDR2 YYNGEE. The V end lost 0 bases, the J end lost 4 bases, and 13 bases lay between the germline ends. In DNA form, the CDR3 reads TGTGCCAGCAGCGTAGAGAGTAGCGGCAGAGAGACCCAGTACTTC. As protein: CASSVESSGRETQYF. The complete variable domain, with remaining parts taken from reference TRBV9 and TRBJ2-5, reads DSGVTQTPKHLITATGQRVTLRCSPRSGDLSVYWYQQSLDQGLQFLIQYYNGEERAKGNILERFSAQQFPDLHSELNLSSLELGDSALYFCASSVESSGRETQYFGPGTRLLVL.

This clone has just one count. The chain has TRBV19 and TRBJ1-5; maybe TRBD1 (6 bases). Per germline, CDR1 LNHDA and CDR2 SQIVND (reference sequence). The CDR3 is 15 residues long. V lost 5 bases and J 6 bases, leaving 17 bases between the germline ends. For the CDR3, the DNA is TGTGCCAGTAGTTCGATGGGGGGGCTGGGTCAGCCCCAGCATTTT. This translates into CASSSMGGLGQPQHF. Together with reference TRBV19 and TRBJ1-5, the CDR3 gives the full variable domain: DGGITQSPKYLFRKEGQNVTLSCEQNLNHDAMYWYRQDPGQGLRLIYYSQIVNDFQKGDIAEGYSVSREKKESFPLTVTSAQKNPTAFYLCASSSMGGLGQPQHFGDGTRLSIL.

The J gene is TRBJ1-1, the V gene TRBV27; no reliable D call. Per the germline V gene, CDR1 is MNHEY and CDR2 is SMNVEV (reference sequence). Trimming left V 6 bases short and J 3 bases short, with 11 bases between. This CDR3 is 13 amino acids long. CDR3 residues: CASSPYRYTEAFF. The CDR3 region has the DNA TGTGCCAGCAGCCCATACAGATACACTGAAGCTTTCTTT.

This chain joins TRBV11-2 and TRBJ2-7; possibly TRBD1 for D (5 bases). Germline CDR1 SGHAT, CDR2 FQNNGV. CDR3 length: 16 residues. Between the trimmed V and J ends, which lost 5 bases and 2 bases, there was a span of 19 bases. The DNA of the CDR3 is TGTGCCAGCAGCCCCCAGATCGGGCAGGGAACCTACGAGCAGTACTTC. This gives the protein CASSPQIGQGTYEQYF.

V usage is TRBV18 and J usage is TRBJ1-2, with TRBD1 matching 9 bases. The J segment lost 0 bases and the V segment lost 2 bases, leaving 4 bases of the junction unmatched. The germline CDR1 and CDR2 sequences are KGHSH and LQKENI. The CDR3 is made up of 16 amino acids. CDR3 loop: CASSPLGQGANYGYTF. The CDR3, as DNA: TGTGCCAGCTCACCATTGGGACAGGGAGCTAACTATGGCTACACCTTC.

V is TRBV6-5 and J is TRBJ1-6; TRBD1 is a possible D gene (6 bases). In germline, CDR1 is MNHEY, CDR2 SVGAGI. The CDR3 is 12 amino acids. V shed 6 bases and J shed 14 bases, with 14 bases lying between them. CDR3 protein: CASRGPGASLHF. CDR3 nucleotide sequence: TGTGCCAGCAGGGGGCCAGGGGCTTCCCTCCACTTT.

This chain uses TRBV7-2 with TRBJ1-2, with 8 positions matching TRBD1. CDR3 length: 14 amino acids. In germline, CDR1 is SGHTA, CDR2 FQGNSA. The trim removed 4 bases at V and 7 bases at J, leaving 8 bases unmatched. The CDR3 is CASSWQGASGGYTF. The CDR3 DNA is TGTGCCAGCAGCTGGCAGGGGGCATCAGGTGGCTACACCTTC.

J is TRBJ1-2 and V is TRBV9; D is undetermined. Germline lookup yields CDR1 SGDLS and CDR2 YYNGEE. This CDR3 region has 11 residues. V lost 7 bases to trimming and J lost 8 bases, with 12 bases between them. Here the CDR3 reads CASDRGYGYTF. As DNA, the CDR3 is TGTGCCAGCGACCGCGGGTACGGCTACACCTTC.

The gene calls are TRBV9 and TRBJ2-1; 7 nucleotides line up with TRBD2. Unmatched junction bases numbered 10, after V lost 3 bases and J lost 7 bases. The CDR3 is 15 amino acids. Germline CDR1 reads SGDLS; CDR2 reads YYNGEE. CDR3 in amino acids: CASSAGGRQENEQFF. The CDR3 DNA sequence: TGTGCCAGCAGCGCCGGGGGGAGACAAGAGAATGAGCAGTTCTTC.

The V call is TRBV6-2 or TRBV6-3, the J call TRBJ2-5; TRBD2 agrees at 12 bases. Germline CDR1 MNHEY, CDR2 SVGEGT. CDR3 size: 16 residues. The trim removed 2 bases at V and 3 bases at J, leaving 4 bases unmatched. The CDR3 nucleotides read TGTGCCAGCAGTTACACTAGCGGGAGGTGGGAAGAGACCCAGTACTTC. Encoded protein: CASSYTSGRWEETQYF.

The gene calls are TRBV6-5 and TRBJ2-7; 10 bases align to TRBD2. V lost 7 bases and J lost 0; bases outside the gene matches: 3. CDR3 length: 14 residues. Germline V gene data show CDR1 as MNHEY and CDR2 as SVGAGI. Written as DNA, the CDR3 is TGTGCCAGCACAAGGACTAGCGGCTCCTACGAGCAGTACTTC. Its translation: CASTRTSGSYEQYF.

The V and J genes are TRBV19 and TRBJ1-2; D not resolved. This CDR3 spans 14 amino acids. CDR1 is LNHDA, CDR2 SQIVND, per germline (reference sequence). V lost 7 bases, J lost 6 bases, and 18 bases lay in between. CDR3 region: CASTRANQAHGYTF. For the CDR3, the DNA is TGTGCCAGTACGAGAGCTAACCAGGCGCATGGCTACACCTTC.

The CDR3 coding sequence is TGTGCCAGCAGCCATACCGGACAGTATGGCTACACCTTC. Protein: CASSHTGQYGYTF. The chain is built from TRBV27 and TRBJ1-2; TRBD1 might be the D (6 bases). Trimming took off 6 bases at V and 5 bases at J, with 13 bases between the two ends. The germline V gene encodes CDR1 MNHEY and CDR2 SMNVEV (reference sequence). CDR3 length: 13 amino acids.

This clone has a single count. The chain couples TRBV5-1 to TRBJ2-2; D unclear. Germline values: CDR1 SGHRS, CDR2 YFSETQ. V was clipped by 0 bases and J by 8 bases, with 5 bases between them. The CDR3 contains 12 residues. CDR3: CASSLAQGELFF. Here the CDR3 DNA reads TGCGCCAGCAGCTTGGCTCAGGGGGAGCTGTTTTTT.

The genes are TRBV19 and TRBJ2-1; 8 nucleotides agree with TRBD1. Germline assignment: CDR1 LNHDA and CDR2 SQIVND (reference sequence). Trimming removed 7 bases from V and 4 bases from J; junction bases left unmatched: 6. The CDR3 is made up of 14 amino acids. CDR3 protein: CASNRQGRYNEQFF. Here the CDR3 DNA reads TGTGCCAGTAATAGACAGGGGAGGTACAATGAGCAGTTCTTC.